This TCR beta chain is from a study of blood T cell repertoires in COVID-19. Across the study: Samples came from the United States, Italy and Spain, spanning acute and convalescent COVID-19. The cDNA or gDNA used as material had been derived from T cells, B-cell-depleted T cells, or PBMCs.

Germline values: CDR1 SGDLS, CDR2 YYNGEE. V was pared by 3 bases and J by 4 bases, with 3 bases of the junction left unmatched. The CDR3 is 14 amino acids. In the original workflow: Cell counts per sample came from amplifying reference gene primers. Clones were read by immunoSEQ multiplex PCR, and TCRdb kept only the in-frame ones, dropping some. The V and J calls and the clone size are those of that table, but D and trimming were determined from the DNA. This table holds about 200,000 clones, roughly 90% found once. The source is a man aged 45 to 65 with acute or convalescent COVID-19. V is TRBV9 and J is TRBJ1-2; 10 nucleotides agree with TRBD1. Sample: peripheral blood. CDR3 bases: TGTGCCAGCAGCGAGACAGGGGGCGCCTATGGCTACACCTTC. Amino acids: CASSETGGAYGYTF. Variable domain in full (rest from reference TRBV9 and TRBJ1-2): DSGVTQTPKHLITATGQRVTLRCSPRSGDLSVYWYQQSLDQGLQFLIQYYNGEERAKGNILERFSAQQFPDLHSELNLSSLELGDSALYFCASSETGGAYGYTFGSGTRLTVV.